This entry lists 7 T cell receptor beta chains sequenced from one sample in a study of blood T cell repertoires in COVID-19. The repertoire was sequenced with immunoSEQ multiplex PCR; TCRdb's copy has only in-frame clones and lacks some. Among some 350,000 clones listed, around 87% were seen once. Material: peripheral blood. All receptors come from a woman in her forties or fifties with COVID-19, enrolled during active disease.

V usage is TRBV29-1 and J usage is TRBJ2-5; D uncertain. This CDR3 is 10 amino acids long. Germline V lookup: CDR1 SQVTM, CDR2 ANQGSEA. Trimming removed 4 bases from V and 5 bases from J, with 5 bases in between. The CDR3 coding sequence is TGCAGCGTTGGCCGGGAGACCCAGTACTTC. Its translation: CSVGRETQYF.

The chain uses TRBV6-5 and TRBJ2-3; 7 bases fit TRBD1. The CDR3 consists of 14 residues. Germline CDR1 reads MNHEY; CDR2 reads SVGAGI. The junction had 7 bases not matched to a gene; V was cut back by 6 bases and J by 4 bases. The CDR3 is CASSQTGPPDTQYF. In DNA, the CDR3 is TGTGCCAGCAGCCAGACAGGGCCGCCAGATACGCAGTATTTT.

The genes are TRBV19 and TRBJ1-1; D uncertain. Germline CDR1 LNHDA, CDR2 SQIVND (reference sequence). This CDR3 region has 17 residues. Trimming took off 5 bases at V and 4 bases at J, with 23 bases between the two ends. The CDR3 nucleotides are TGTGCCAGTAGTTCCAGTCTCCAAGTCCGGCTAGGCACTGAAGCTTTCTTT. Protein: CASSSSLQVRLGTEAFF. The full variable domain, completed using reference TRBV19 and TRBJ1-1, is DGGITQSPKYLFRKEGQNVTLSCEQNLNHDAMYWYRQDPGQGLRLIYYSQIVNDFQKGDIAEGYSVSREKKESFPLTVTSAQKNPTAFYLCASSSSLQVRLGTEAFFGQGTRLTVV.

This clone showed up just once. The V gene is TRBV11-3, the J gene TRBJ2-1; 12 bases agree with TRBD2. Germline V gene lookup returns CDR1 SGHNT and CDR2 YENEEA. The J segment lost 4 bases and the V segment lost 5 bases, leaving 0 bases of the junction unmatched. This CDR3 is built from 14 residues. CDR3 in DNA: TGTGCCAGCAGCGGACTAGCGGGGTACAATGAGCAGTTCTTC. This gives the protein CASSGLAGYNEQFF.

This rearrangement joins TRBV19 to TRBJ2-1; 7 bases fit TRBD1. Germline assignment: CDR1 LNHDA and CDR2 SQIVND (reference sequence). Trimming at V came to 8 bases and at J to 0 bases, leaving 4 bases not matched to a gene. This CDR3 has 14 amino acids. The CDR3 is CASRDRSSYNEQFF. CDR3 bases: TGTGCCAGTCGGGACAGAAGCTCCTACAATGAGCAGTTCTTC. The complete variable domain, with remaining parts taken from reference TRBV19 and TRBJ2-1, reads DGGITQSPKYLFRKEGQNVTLSCEQNLNHDAMYWYRQDPGQGLRLIYYSQIVNDFQKGDIAEGYSVSREKKESFPLTVTSAQKNPTAFYLCASRDRSSYNEQFFGPGTRLTVL.

The chain has TRBV6-5 and TRBJ2-7; 12 bases agree with TRBD2. Germline V gene lookup returns CDR1 MNHEY and CDR2 SVGAGI. The CDR3 is made up of 14 amino acids. V gave up 5 bases and J gave up 4 bases; unmatched junction bases: 3. The DNA for the CDR3 is TGTGCCAGCAGTAGGACTAGCGGGATGTACGAGCAGTACTTC. Its protein product is CASSRTSGMYEQYF.

The V gene is TRBV14, the J gene TRBJ1-4; TRBD1 matches at 11 bases. In germline, CDR1 is SGHDN, CDR2 FVKESK. Trimming cost V 4 bases and J 3 bases; bases outside gene matches: 4. The CDR3 is 16 amino acids. The CDR3 reads CASSLRTGGSNEKLFF. The CDR3 DNA reads TGTGCCAGCAGCCTCCGGACAGGGGGCTCTAATGAAAAACTGTTTTTT. Using reference TRBV14 and TRBJ1-4 for the parts outside the CDR3, the full variable domain is EAGVTQFPSHSVIEKGQTVTLRCDPISGHDNLYWYRRVMGKEIKFLLHFVKESKQDESGMPNNRFLAERTGGTYSTLKVQPAELEDSGVYFCASSLRTGGSNEKLFFGSGTQLSVL.